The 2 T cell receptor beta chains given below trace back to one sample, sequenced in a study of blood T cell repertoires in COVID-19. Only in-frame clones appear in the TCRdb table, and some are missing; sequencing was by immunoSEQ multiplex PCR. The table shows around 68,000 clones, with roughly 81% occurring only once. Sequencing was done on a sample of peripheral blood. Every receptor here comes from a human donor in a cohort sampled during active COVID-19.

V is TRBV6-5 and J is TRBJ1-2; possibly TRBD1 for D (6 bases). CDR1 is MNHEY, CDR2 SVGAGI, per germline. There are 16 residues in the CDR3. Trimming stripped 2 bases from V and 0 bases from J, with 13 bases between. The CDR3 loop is CASSYDNGGPNYGYTF. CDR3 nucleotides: TGTGCCAGCAGTTACGATAACGGGGGGCCTAACTATGGCTACACCTTC.

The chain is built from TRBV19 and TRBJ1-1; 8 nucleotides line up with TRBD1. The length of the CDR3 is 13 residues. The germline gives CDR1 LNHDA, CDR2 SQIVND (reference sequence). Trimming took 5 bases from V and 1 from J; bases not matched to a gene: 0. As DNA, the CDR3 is TGTGCCAGTAGTGACAGGGGGAACACTGAAGCTTTCTTT. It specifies CASSDRGNTEAFF.